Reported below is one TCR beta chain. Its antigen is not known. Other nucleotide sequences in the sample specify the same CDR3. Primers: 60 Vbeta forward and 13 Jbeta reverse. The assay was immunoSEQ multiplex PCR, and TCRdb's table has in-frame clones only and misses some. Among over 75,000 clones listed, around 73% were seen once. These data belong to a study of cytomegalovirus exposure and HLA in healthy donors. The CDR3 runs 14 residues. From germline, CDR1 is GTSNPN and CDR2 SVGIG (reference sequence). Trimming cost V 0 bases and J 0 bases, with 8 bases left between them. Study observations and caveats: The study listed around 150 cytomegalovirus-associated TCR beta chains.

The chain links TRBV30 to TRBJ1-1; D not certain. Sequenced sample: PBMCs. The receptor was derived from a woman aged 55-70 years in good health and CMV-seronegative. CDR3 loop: CAWSVPGMNTEAFF. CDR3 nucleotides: TGTGCCTGGAGTGTGCCAGGAATGAACACTGAAGCTTTCTTT.